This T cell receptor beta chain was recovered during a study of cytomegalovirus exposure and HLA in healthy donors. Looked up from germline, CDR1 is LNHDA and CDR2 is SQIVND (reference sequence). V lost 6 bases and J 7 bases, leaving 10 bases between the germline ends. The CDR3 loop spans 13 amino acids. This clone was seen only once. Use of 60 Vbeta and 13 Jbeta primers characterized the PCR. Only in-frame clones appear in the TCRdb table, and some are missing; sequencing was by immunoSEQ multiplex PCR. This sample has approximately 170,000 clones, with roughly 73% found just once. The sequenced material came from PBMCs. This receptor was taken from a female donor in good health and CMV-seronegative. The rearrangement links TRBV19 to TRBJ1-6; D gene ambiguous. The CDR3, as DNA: TGTGCCAGTAGACGTCAGGAAAATTCACCCCTCCACTTT. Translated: CASRRQENSPLHF.